The clone carrying this T cell receptor (beta chain) appeared many times. MiXCR was run by TCRdb on the 5' RACE reads, yielding one entry per CDR3 protein. Found here are 39,000 or so distinct CDR3 sequences, about 10% of them singletons; the top ten hold 17%. The data stem from a study of spatial heterogeneity in lung cancer. The sample's time point: blood at routine non-recurrence follow-up after resection. The TCR was taken from a female donor with early-stage non-small cell lung cancer. Sample: PBMCs, taken at follow-up.

CDR3 amino acids: CASSLGPFDEQYF. DNA of the CDR3: TGTGCCAGCAGCTTAGGGCCTTTCGACGAGCAGTACTTC. The rearrangement uses TRBV7-9 and TRBJ2-7; D gene unclear. Trimming shortened V by 1 base and J by 5 bases, and 9 bases separated the two germline ends. Germline lookup yields CDR1 SEHNR and CDR2 FQNEAQ (reference sequence). The CDR3 length is 13 residues.